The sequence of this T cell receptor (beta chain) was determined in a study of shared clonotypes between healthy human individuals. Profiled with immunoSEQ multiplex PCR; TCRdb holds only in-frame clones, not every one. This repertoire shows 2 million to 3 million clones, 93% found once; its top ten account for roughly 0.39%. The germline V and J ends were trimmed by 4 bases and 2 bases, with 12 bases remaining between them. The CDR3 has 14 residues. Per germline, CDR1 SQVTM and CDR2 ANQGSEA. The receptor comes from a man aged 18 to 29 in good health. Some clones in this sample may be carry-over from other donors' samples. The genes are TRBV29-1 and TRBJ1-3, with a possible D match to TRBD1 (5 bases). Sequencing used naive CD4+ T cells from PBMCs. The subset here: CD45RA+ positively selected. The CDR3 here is CSVAGQGTGNTIYF. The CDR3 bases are TGCAGCGTTGCAGGGCAAGGGACTGGAAACACCATATATTTT.